The 30 T cell receptor beta chains in this list originate from one sample, sequenced in a study of blood T cell repertoires in COVID-19. Generated by immunoSEQ multiplex PCR, the TCRdb table keeps only in-frame clones and is missing some. The repertoire consists of around 97,000 clones, with about nine tenths occurring once and the leading ten covering roughly 18%. The specimen sequenced was peripheral blood. These receptors originate from a woman aged 80 or over in a cohort sampled during active COVID-19.

This chain uses TRBV5-1 with TRBJ2-3; 10 bases fit TRBD2. V gave up 3 bases and J gave up 4 bases; unmatched junction bases: 11. This CDR3 has 17 amino acids. Germline lookup yields CDR1 SGHRS and CDR2 YFSETQ. In DNA form, the CDR3 reads TGCGCCAGCAGCTCCATCCTAGCGGGAGCAAGCCCAGATACGCAGTATTTT. Residues: CASSSILAGASPDTQYF.

Comment on this clone: Here the CDR3 omits its conserved ending phenylalanine or tryptophan, so a read error is the likely source. No DNA is shown, since the ends of the CDR3 on it are uncertain; the CDR3 is the one TCRdb lists. The chain has TRBV27 and TRBJ2-7; the table names TRBD1, a call not compared with the DNA. The CDR3 comprises 11 residues, both ends counted. Germline assignment: CDR1 MNHEY and CDR2 SMNVEV (reference sequence). CDR3 region: CASLHNGQGIS.

This clone has only one observation. The chain is built from TRBV6-5 and TRBJ1-1; the match to TRBD1 covers 10 bases. CDR3 length: 14 amino acids. J gave up 7 bases and V 2 bases, and 4 bases lay outside the gene matches. Germline V CDR1 and CDR2: MNHEY, SVGAGI. Here the CDR3 DNA reads TGTGCCAGCAGTTACCCCGGACAGGGGGATGAAGCTTTCTTT. The encoded protein is CASSYPGQGDEAFF.

The chain couples TRBV21-1 to TRBJ2-5; the table gives TRBD1 as D, unverified against the DNA. TRBV21-1 is shown as a pseudogene. The CDR3 totals 13 residues. CDR3 nucleotides: TGTGCCAGCAGTCTGGCCAGGGTTGATACCCAGTACTTC. Translation gives CASSLARVDTQYF.

A single count supports this clone. The chain is built from TRBV19 and TRBJ2-7; 11 bases align to TRBD2. Germline CDR1 LNHDA, CDR2 SQIVND (reference sequence). The CDR3 loop spans 14 amino acids. V was clipped by 10 bases and J by 0 bases; unmatched bases: 5. This chain's CDR3 is CATKGTSGSYEQYF. DNA for the CDR3: TGTGCCACCAAAGGGACTAGCGGCTCCTACGAGCAGTACTTC.

The rearrangement links TRBV18 to TRBJ1-2; TRBD1 is a possible D gene (6 bases). V lost 2 bases and J lost 6, with 16 bases in between. This CDR3 comprises 15 residues. Germline V gene sequence: CDR1 KGHSH, CDR2 LQKENI. CDR3 DNA: TGTGCCAGCTCACCATCAATACAGGGATCTGATGGCTACACCTTC. It yields the protein CASSPSIQGSDGYTF.

This clone was recorded only once. V and J are TRBV24-1 and TRBJ2-5, with a tentative D call TRBD2 (5 bases). The CDR3 has 15 residues. From germline, CDR1 is KGHDR and CDR2 SFDVKD. The V end lost 0 bases, the J end lost 0 bases, and 7 bases lay between the germline ends. CDR3 coding DNA: TGTGCCACCAGTGATTTGGTGGAGGACCAAGAGACCCAGTACTTC. It yields the protein CATSDLVEDQETQYF.

The V gene is TRBV6-5, the J gene TRBJ1-1, with D maybe TRBD1 (5 bases). The CDR3 spans 15 residues. Trimming left V 2 bases short and J 8 bases short, with 18 bases between. Looked up from germline, CDR1 is MNHEY and CDR2 is SVGAGI. This CDR3 is CASSYGPERGAEAFF. The CDR3, as DNA: TGTGCCAGCAGTTACGGCCCCGAAAGGGGCGCCGAAGCTTTCTTT.

CDR3: CATSESGTGSVEQFF. The CDR3 DNA reads as TGTGCCACCAGTGAGTCCGGGACAGGGTCTGTGGAGCAGTTCTTC. The chain is built from TRBV24-1 and TRBJ2-1; 9 positions match TRBD1. V lost 4 bases, J lost 10 bases, and 10 bases stayed unmatched. CDR3 size: 15 residues. Germline V gene sequence: CDR1 KGHDR, CDR2 SFDVKD.

This sequence joins TRBV19 and TRBJ2-5; D not certain. This CDR3 is 13 amino acids long. Germline CDR1 and CDR2: LNHDA and SQIVND (reference sequence). V was trimmed by 1 base and J by 5 bases, leaving 8 bases between them. Here the CDR3 reads CASSIALVETQYF. CDR3 in DNA: TGTGCCAGTAGTATAGCTCTCGTCGAGACCCAGTACTTC.

The V and J genes are TRBV29-1 and TRBJ2-3; maybe TRBD2 (6 bases). V lost 5 bases and J lost 2, with 14 bases in between. The CDR3 spans 14 residues. Germline CDR1 SQVTM, CDR2 ANQGSEA. The CDR3 loop reads CSVTPAGNTDTQYF. For the CDR3, the DNA is TGCAGCGTTACACCGGCGGGGAACACAGATACGCAGTATTTT.

This clone was detected once. This sequence joins TRBV28 and TRBJ1-2, with 7 bases identical to TRBD1. J gave up 0 bases and V 6 bases, and 7 bases lay outside the gene matches. This CDR3 is 15 amino acids long. Germline V gives CDR1 MDHEN, CDR2 SYDVKM. CDR3 DNA sequence: TGTGCCAGCAGGGACCCCAGGGGGGCTAACTATGGCTACACCTTC. Translated: CASRDPRGANYGYTF.

V and J are TRBV6-5 and TRBJ1-1; the D is unclear. The CDR3 is made up of 14 amino acids. Trimming took off 0 bases at V and 1 base at J, with 6 bases between the two ends. Germline V gives CDR1 MNHEY, CDR2 SVGAGI. CDR3 loop: CASSYSSRNTEAFF. CDR3 nucleotide sequence: TGTGCCAGCAGTTACTCGTCCAGGAACACTGAAGCTTTCTTT.

Points on this clone: The germline gene is not matched at one end of the junction; a read error may be the cause. CDR3 nucleotide sequence: TGTGCCAGCAGTTACAGGACCGCCGCGGGAGGGGACTTC. This sequence encodes CASSYRTAAGGDF. V gene TRBV6-6 combines with J gene TRBJ2-7, with 9 bases matching TRBD2. The CDR3 runs to 13 residues. Germline assignment: CDR1 MNHNY and CDR2 SVGAGI (reference sequence).

The chain carries TRBV6-4 and TRBJ2-2; possibly TRBD1 for D (5 bases). There are 14 residues in the CDR3. V was cut by 6 bases and J by 4 bases, with 12 bases left in between. Germline assignment: CDR1 MRHNA and CDR2 SNTAGT. CDR3 in DNA: TGTGCCAGCAGGGATCAGGGTTTCACCGGGGAGCTGTTTTTT. Translating it yields CASRDQGFTGELFF.

The chain uses TRBV11-2 and TRBJ1-1; 7 bases line up with TRBD1. Germline CDR1 is SGHAT and CDR2 is FQNNGV. The CDR3 extends over 13 amino acids. The trim removed 1 base at V and 8 bases at J, leaving 4 bases unmatched. This CDR3 reads CASSLGDRAEAFF. The CDR3 DNA reads TGTGCCAGCAGCTTAGGTGACAGGGCCGAAGCTTTCTTT.

As to this clone: At one boundary the junction diverges from the germline segment, which might be a read error. The gene calls are TRBV7-9 and TRBJ2-4, with D possibly matching TRBD1 (6 bases). CDR3 length equals 12 residues. Germline assignment: CDR1 SEHNR and CDR2 FQNEAQ (reference sequence). DNA of the CDR3: TGTGCCGGCAGCTTAGTGGGGGCCATTCAGTACTTC. Translation: CAGSLVGAIQYF.

This rearrangement joins TRBV12-3 or TRBV12-4 to TRBJ2-1; tentative D call: TRBD1 (5 bases). The CDR3 is made up of 13 amino acids. Trimming pared 7 bases from V and 4 bases from J, leaving 11 bases between. The CDR3 DNA is TGTGCCAGCACAGGGAATTCTTACAATGAGCAGTTCTTC. Translating it yields CASTGNSYNEQFF.

The CDR3 DNA is TGTGCCAGCAGCGTAGGGGGACTAGCGGGAGAGACAGATACGCAGTATTTT. It is translated as CASSVGGLAGETDTQYF. The V gene is TRBV9, the J gene TRBJ2-3; 14 nucleotides match TRBD2. The germline gives CDR1 SGDLS, CDR2 YYNGEE. The V segment lost 0 bases and the J segment 3 bases; nucleotides outside the gene matches: 3. The length of the CDR3 is 17 residues.

The sample holds one count of this clone. The J gene is TRBJ1-1, the V gene TRBV23-1; D may be TRBD1 (5 bases). TRBV23-1 is filed as an ORF, its function uncertain. V was trimmed by 2 bases and J by 3 bases, leaving 7 bases between them. The CDR3 contains 13 residues. The CDR3 is CASSQGGDTEAFF. For the CDR3, the DNA is TGCGCCAGCAGTCAAGGGGGGGACACTGAAGCTTTCTTT.

The chain joins TRBV18 to TRBJ2-5, with D tentatively TRBD1 (6 bases). Trimming left V 4 bases short and J 1 base short, with 16 bases between. Germline values: CDR1 KGHSH, CDR2 LQKENI. CDR3 length: 16 amino acids. The CDR3 nucleotides read TGTGCCAGCTCACGTTCATTGGGACAACCCCAAGAGACCCAGTACTTC. Translation gives CASSRSLGQPQETQYF.

The chain recombines TRBV28 with TRBJ2-1; D ambiguous. The CDR3 length is 16 residues. The germline V gene encodes CDR1 MDHEN and CDR2 SYDVKM. V gave up 3 bases and J gave up 0 bases, with 12 bases separating them. The CDR3 protein is CASSFWASSSYNEQFF. The CDR3 DNA sequence: TGTGCCAGCAGTTTTTGGGCATCGAGCTCCTACAATGAGCAGTTCTTC. Complete variable domain (other parts from reference TRBV28 and TRBJ2-1): DVKVTQSSRYLVKRTGEKVFLECVQDMDHENMFWYRQDPGLGLRLIYFSYDVKMKEKGDIPEGYSVSREKKERFSLILESASTNQTSMYLCASSFWASSSYNEQFFGPGTRLTVL.

The V gene is TRBV10-3, the J gene TRBJ2-1, with D tentatively TRBD2 (5 bases). CDR1 ENHRY and CDR2 SYGVKD come from the germline V gene. Trimming removed 0 bases at V and 5 bases at J, with 17 bases between. The CDR3 totals 17 residues. CDR3 protein: CAISESTTPSRDNEQFF. The CDR3 DNA sequence: TGTGCCATCAGTGAGTCGACTACCCCCTCGAGAGACAATGAGCAGTTCTTC.

The CDR3, as DNA: TGTGCCAGCAGACAGGGGGCGTCTGCTGAAGCTTTCTTT. Encoded protein: CASRQGASAEAFF. The chain links TRBV6-5 to TRBJ1-1; 9 nucleotides match TRBD1. This CDR3 has 13 residues. Unmatched junction bases numbered 5, after V lost 6 bases and J lost 6 bases. CDR1 is MNHEY and CDR2 is SVGAGI in the germline V gene.

The rearrangement uses TRBV11-2 and TRBJ2-3; D perhaps matches TRBD1 (5 bases). Trimming took 8 bases from V and 6 from J, leaving 18 bases between them. The CDR3 contains 14 residues. Germline CDR1 SGHAT, CDR2 FQNNGV. The CDR3 nucleotides are TGTGCCAGCGGCCTTAGCTGGGGCTCGGATACGCAGTATTTT. Protein product: CASGLSWGSDTQYF.

The chain combines TRBV10-3 with TRBJ1-5; perhaps TRBD1 as D (6 bases). Trimming left V 3 bases short and J 6 bases short, with 12 bases between. The CDR3 has 14 amino acids. Per the germline V gene, CDR1 is ENHRY and CDR2 is SYGVKD. The chain's CDR3 is CAISEYEQGQPQHF. DNA of the CDR3: TGTGCCATCAGTGAATATGAACAGGGTCAGCCCCAGCATTTT.

This clone showed up just a few times. The genes are TRBV2 and TRBJ2-2; D may be TRBD2 (6 bases). Germline V gene data show CDR1 as SNHLY and CDR2 as FYNNEI. V gave up 10 bases and J gave up 5 bases, with 14 bases separating them. This CDR3 spans 13 amino acids. The CDR3 DNA follows: TGTGCCAAGGAGGGAGGACTAACCGGGGAGCTGTTTTTT. Residues: CAKEGGLTGELFF.

With respect to this clone: Other DNA variants within this sample encode the same CDR3. The chain joins TRBV5-1 to TRBJ2-1, with 8 positions matching TRBD2. This CDR3 region has 15 residues. In germline, CDR1 is SGHRS, CDR2 YFSETQ. V shed 3 bases, J shed 0 bases, and the junction held 2 bases outside the gene matches. The chain's CDR3 is CASSSSGGSYNEQFF. CDR3 in DNA: TGCGCCAGCAGCTCCAGCGGGGGCTCCTACAATGAGCAGTTCTTC.

The chain couples TRBV5-6 to TRBJ2-1; the match to TRBD1 covers 7 bases. From germline, CDR1 is SGHDT and CDR2 YYEEEE. Germline trimming cut 2 bases from V and 1 base from J; bases unmatched to any gene: 9. This CDR3 has 17 residues. In DNA form, the CDR3 reads TGTGCCAGCAGCTTCCTCCGACAGGGTCTTTCCTACAATGAGCAGTTCTTC. It specifies CASSFLRQGLSYNEQFF.

This sequence joins TRBV5-1 and TRBJ2-2; 10 nucleotides agree with TRBD1. CDR1 SGHRS and CDR2 YFSETQ come from the germline V gene. The CDR3 runs to 15 residues. The junction had 6 bases not matched to a gene; V was cut back by 4 bases and J by 6 bases. The CDR3 sequence is CASSDRDRGSGELFF. CDR3 bases: TGCGCCAGCAGCGACCGGGACAGGGGATCCGGGGAGCTGTTTTTT.